The 5 T cell receptor beta chains listed next were all sequenced from one sample in a study of technical replicates of blood from several donors. This table comes from immunoSEQ multiplex PCR, and its TCRdb copy is limited to in-frame clones, with some not included. The table has just over 95,000 clones, more than 90% seen once. Material for sequencing was T cells isolated from PBMCs. These receptor sequences come from a human donor in good health.

This chain joins TRBV5-1 and TRBJ2-7; no definite D call. The CDR3 is 11 residues long. Germline V gene lookup returns CDR1 SGHRS and CDR2 YFSETQ. V was shortened by 3 bases and J by 5 bases, with 6 bases between the two germline ends. CDR3 amino acids: CASSSSDEQYF. DNA of the CDR3: TGCGCCAGCAGCTCTTCAGACGAGCAGTACTTC.

The V call is TRBV5-4, the J call TRBJ1-2; no firm D call. The V gene lost 0 bases and the J gene lost 4 bases, with 10 bases spanning the gap. Germline CDR1 SGHNT, CDR2 YYREEE (reference sequence). The CDR3 totals 14 residues. CDR3 sequence (DNA): TGTGCCAGCAGCTTGGGGGCAGACGGCTATGGCTACACCTTC. Residues: CASSLGADGYGYTF.

The gene calls are TRBV9 and TRBJ1-1, with 7 positions matching TRBD1. CDR1 SGDLS and CDR2 YYNGEE come from the germline V gene. V was clipped by 4 bases and J by 1 base; unmatched bases: 4. CDR3 length equals 14 residues. CDR3 DNA sequence: TGTGCCAGCAGCCCGACAGGGACGAACACTGAAGCTTTCTTT. This codes for CASSPTGTNTEAFF.

V usage is TRBV7-9 and J usage is TRBJ1-1; D unclear. This CDR3 has 13 residues. V was clipped by 5 bases and J by 3 bases, with 10 bases between them. CDR1 and CDR2 from the germline V gene are SEHNR and FQNEAQ (reference sequence). CDR3 in DNA: TGTGCCAGCAGCGTGCGAGTAGACACTGAAGCTTTCTTT. The encoded protein is CASSVRVDTEAFF.

The rearrangement uses TRBV6-1 and TRBJ2-5; possibly TRBD1 for D (5 bases). Trimming stripped 3 bases from V and 1 base from J, with 12 bases between. Germline CDR1 is MNHNS and CDR2 is SASEGT. This CDR3 has 15 amino acids. CDR3 sequence (DNA): TGTGCCAGCAGTGACAGGCAGGGAACCCAAGAGACCCAGTACTTC. This encodes CASSDRQGTQETQYF.